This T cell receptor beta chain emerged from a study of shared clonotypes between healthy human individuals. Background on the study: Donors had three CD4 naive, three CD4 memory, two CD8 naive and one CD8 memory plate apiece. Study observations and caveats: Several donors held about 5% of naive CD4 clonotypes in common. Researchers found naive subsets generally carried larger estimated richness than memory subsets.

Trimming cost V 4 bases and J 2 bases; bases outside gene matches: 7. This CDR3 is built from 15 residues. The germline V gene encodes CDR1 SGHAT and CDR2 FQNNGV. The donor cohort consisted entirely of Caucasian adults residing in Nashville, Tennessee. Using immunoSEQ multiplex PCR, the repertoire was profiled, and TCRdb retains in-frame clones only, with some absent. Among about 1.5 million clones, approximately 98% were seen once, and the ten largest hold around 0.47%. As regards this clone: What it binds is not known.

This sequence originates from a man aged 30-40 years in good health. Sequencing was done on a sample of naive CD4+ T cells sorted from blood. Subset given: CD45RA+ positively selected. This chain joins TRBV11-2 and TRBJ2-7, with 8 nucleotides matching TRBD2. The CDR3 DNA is TGTGCCAGCAGCTCTATCAGCGGGAGCCCCTACGAGCAGTACTTC. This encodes CASSSISGSPYEQYF.